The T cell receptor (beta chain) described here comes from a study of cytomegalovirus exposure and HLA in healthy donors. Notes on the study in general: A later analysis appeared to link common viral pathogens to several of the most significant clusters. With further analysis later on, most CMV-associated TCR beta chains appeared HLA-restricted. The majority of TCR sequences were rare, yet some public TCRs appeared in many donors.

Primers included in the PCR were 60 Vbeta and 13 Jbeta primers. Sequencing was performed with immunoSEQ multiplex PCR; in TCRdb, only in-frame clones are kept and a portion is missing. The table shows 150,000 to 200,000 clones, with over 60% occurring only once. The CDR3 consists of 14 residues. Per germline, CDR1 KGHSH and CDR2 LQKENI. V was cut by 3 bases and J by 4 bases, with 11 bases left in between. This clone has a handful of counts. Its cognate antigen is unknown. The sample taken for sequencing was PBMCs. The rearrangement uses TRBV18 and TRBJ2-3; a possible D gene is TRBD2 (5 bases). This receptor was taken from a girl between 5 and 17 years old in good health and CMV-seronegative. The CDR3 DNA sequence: TGTGCCAGCTCACCGGCGCGGGTATCAGATACGCAGTATTTT. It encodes CASSPARVSDTQYF.